This T cell receptor (beta chain) was found in a study of a mutant IDH1 vaccine in newly diagnosed glioma. Study background: Earlier treatment was radiotherapy, temozolomide, or both, with most getting both.

The method was immunoSEQ multiplex PCR; TCRdb's version includes in-frame clones alone and lacks a portion of them. The sample contains about 52,000 clones, about 91% of which appear only once. Concerning this clone: Its antigen is not known.

The CDR3 consists of 15 residues. V lost 6 bases and J lost 7, with 16 bases in between. Per the germline V gene, CDR1 is MNHEY and CDR2 is SVGAGI. Findings of the study overall: Pseudoprogression looked unconnected to shifts in top peripheral T cell clonotypes. Vaccine-induced immune responses were detected in roughly 93% of patients.

The time point here: week 11, during vaccination. Each vaccine dose was 300 ug of mutant IDH1 20-mer peptide, with topical imiquimod. The clonotype was recovered from a man in his fifties with glioma. The chain couples TRBV6-5 to TRBJ1-6; D uncertain. The sequenced sample was PBMCs, obtained from a glioma patient whose treatment included an IDH1 peptide vaccine. CDR3: CASSSRGSINSPLHF. In DNA, the CDR3 is TGTGCCAGCAGCAGCCGCGGGAGTATAAATTCACCCCTCCACTTT.